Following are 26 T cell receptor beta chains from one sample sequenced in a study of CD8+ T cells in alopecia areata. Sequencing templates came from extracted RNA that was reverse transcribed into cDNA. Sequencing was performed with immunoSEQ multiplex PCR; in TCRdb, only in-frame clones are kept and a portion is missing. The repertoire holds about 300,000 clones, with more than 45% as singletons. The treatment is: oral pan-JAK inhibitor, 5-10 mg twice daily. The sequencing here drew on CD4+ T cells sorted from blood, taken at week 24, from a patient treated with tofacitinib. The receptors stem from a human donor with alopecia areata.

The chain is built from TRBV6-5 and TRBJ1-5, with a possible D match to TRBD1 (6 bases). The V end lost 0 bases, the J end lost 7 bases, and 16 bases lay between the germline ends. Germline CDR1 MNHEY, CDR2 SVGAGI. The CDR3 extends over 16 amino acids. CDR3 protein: CASSYSAGGRFQPQHF. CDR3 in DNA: TGTGCCAGCAGTTACTCGGCGGGGGGCCGGTTCCAGCCCCAGCATTTT.

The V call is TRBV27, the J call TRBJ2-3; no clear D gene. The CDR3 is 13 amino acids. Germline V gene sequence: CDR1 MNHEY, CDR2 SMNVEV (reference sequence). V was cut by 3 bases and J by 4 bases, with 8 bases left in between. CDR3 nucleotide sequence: TGTGCCAGCAGTTTCTTGTCCCCAGATACGCAGTATTTT. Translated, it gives CASSFLSPDTQYF.

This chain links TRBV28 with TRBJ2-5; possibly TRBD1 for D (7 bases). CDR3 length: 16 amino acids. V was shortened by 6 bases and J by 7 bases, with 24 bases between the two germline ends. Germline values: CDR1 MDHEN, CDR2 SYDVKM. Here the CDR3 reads CASRGGGTEGIRTQYF. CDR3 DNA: TGTGCCAGCAGGGGCGGCGGGACAGAGGGCATAAGGACCCAGTACTTC.

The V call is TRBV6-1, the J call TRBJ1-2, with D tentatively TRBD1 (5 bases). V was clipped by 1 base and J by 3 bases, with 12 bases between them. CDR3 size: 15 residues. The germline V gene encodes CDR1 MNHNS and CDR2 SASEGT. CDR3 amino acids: CASSEGGREDYGYTF. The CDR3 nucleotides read TGTGCCAGCAGTGAAGGAGGCAGGGAGGACTATGGCTACACCTTC.

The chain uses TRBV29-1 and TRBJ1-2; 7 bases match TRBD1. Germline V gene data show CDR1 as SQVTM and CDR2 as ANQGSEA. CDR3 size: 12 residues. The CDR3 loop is CSADRADYGYTF. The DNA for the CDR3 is TGCAGTGCTGACAGGGCTGACTATGGCTACACCTTC.

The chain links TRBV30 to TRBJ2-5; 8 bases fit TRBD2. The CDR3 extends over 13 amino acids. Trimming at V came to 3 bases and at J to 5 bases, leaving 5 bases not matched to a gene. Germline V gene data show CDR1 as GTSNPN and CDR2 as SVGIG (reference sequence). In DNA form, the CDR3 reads TGTGCCTGGAGAGTTGTAGCGGGGGAGACCCAGTACTTC. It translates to CAWRVVAGETQYF.

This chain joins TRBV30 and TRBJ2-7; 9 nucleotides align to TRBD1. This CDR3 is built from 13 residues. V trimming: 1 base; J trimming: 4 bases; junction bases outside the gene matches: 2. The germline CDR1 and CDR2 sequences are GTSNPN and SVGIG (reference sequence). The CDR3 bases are TGTGCCTGGAGTGGGGACAGGGCATACGAGCAGTACTTC. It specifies CAWSGDRAYEQYF.

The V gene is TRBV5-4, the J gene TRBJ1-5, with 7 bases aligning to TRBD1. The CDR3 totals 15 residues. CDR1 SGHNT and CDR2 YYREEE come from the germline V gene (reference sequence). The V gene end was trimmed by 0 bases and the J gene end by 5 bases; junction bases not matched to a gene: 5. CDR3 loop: CASSLGQGRDQPQHF. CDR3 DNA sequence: TGTGCCAGCAGCTTGGGACAGGGTCGAGATCAGCCCCAGCATTTT.

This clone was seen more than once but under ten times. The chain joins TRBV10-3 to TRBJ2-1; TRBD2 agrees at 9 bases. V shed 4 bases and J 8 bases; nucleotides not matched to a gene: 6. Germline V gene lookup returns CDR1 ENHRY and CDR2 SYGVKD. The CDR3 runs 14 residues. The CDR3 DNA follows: TGTGCCATCAGTGTCCTAGCGGGGTATGATGAGCAGTTCTTC. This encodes CAISVLAGYDEQFF.

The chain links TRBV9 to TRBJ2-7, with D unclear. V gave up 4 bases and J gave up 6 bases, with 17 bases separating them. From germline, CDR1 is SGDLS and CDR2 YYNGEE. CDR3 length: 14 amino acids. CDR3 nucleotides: TGTGCCAGCAGCATCGACATACCGCCGGCCGAGCAGTACTTC. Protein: CASSIDIPPAEQYF.

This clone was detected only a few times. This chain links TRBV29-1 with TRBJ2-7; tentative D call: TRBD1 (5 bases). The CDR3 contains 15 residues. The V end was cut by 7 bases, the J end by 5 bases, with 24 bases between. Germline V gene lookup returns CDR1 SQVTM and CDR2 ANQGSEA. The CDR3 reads CSGEYGQSRIDEQYF. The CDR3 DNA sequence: TGCAGCGGCGAATACGGACAATCCCGCATAGACGAGCAGTACTTC.

The CDR3 here is CASSRTGYEQYF. CDR3 in DNA: TGTGCCAGCAGCCGGACAGGGTACGAGCAGTACTTC. V usage is TRBV7-2 and J usage is TRBJ2-7, with 8 bases identical to TRBD1. Germline CDR1 is SGHTA and CDR2 is FQGNSA. After removal of 5 bases from V and 4 bases from J, the junction contained 1 base not matched to a gene. The CDR3 totals 12 residues.

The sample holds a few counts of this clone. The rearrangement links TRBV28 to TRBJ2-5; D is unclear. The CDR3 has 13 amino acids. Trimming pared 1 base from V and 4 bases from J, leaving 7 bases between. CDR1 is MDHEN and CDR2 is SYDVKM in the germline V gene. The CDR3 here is CASSLFQAETQYF. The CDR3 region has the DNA TGTGCCAGCAGTTTATTCCAGGCAGAGACCCAGTACTTC.

CDR3 amino acids: CASSALAMGQETQYF. The CDR3 DNA reads as TGTGCCAGTAGTGCCCTTGCGATGGGACAAGAGACCCAGTACTTC. The chain uses TRBV19 and TRBJ2-5; D gene unclear. The CDR3 consists of 15 residues. With 5 bases removed from V and 2 bases from J, the gap between germline ends came to 15 bases. The germline gives CDR1 LNHDA, CDR2 SQIVND (reference sequence).

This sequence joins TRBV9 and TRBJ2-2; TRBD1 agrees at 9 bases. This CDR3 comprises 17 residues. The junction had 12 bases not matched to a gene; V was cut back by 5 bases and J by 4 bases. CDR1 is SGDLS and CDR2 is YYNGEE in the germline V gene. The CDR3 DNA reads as TGTGCCAGCAGGGGGACAGGGTACTACGAGGTCACCGGGGAGCTGTTTTTT. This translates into CASRGTGYYEVTGELFF.

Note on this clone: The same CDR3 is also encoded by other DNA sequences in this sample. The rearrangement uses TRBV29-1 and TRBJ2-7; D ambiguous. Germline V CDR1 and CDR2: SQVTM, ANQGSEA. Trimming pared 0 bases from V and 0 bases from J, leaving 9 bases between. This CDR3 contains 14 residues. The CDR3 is CSVEDQASSYEQYF. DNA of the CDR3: TGCAGCGTTGAAGATCAAGCGTCCTCCTACGAGCAGTACTTC.

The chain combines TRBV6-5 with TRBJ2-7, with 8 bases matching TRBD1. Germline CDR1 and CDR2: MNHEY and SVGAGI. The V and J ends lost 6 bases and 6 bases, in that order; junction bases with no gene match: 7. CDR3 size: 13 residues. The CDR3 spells CASSVDRASEQYF. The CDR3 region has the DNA TGTGCCAGCAGCGTGGACAGGGCTAGCGAGCAGTACTTC.

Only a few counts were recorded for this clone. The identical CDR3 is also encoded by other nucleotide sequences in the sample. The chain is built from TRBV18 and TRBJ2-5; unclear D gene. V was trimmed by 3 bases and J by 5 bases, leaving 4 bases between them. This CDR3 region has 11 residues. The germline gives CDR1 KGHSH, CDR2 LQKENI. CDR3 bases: TGTGCCAGCTCACCTGAGGAGACCCAGTACTTC. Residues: CASSPEETQYF.

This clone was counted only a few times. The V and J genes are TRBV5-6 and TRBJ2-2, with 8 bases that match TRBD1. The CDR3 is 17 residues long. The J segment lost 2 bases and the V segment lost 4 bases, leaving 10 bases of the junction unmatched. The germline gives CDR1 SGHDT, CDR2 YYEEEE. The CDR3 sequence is CASSAQGALRNTGELFF. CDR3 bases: TGTGCCAGCAGCGCTCAGGGGGCGCTTCGAAACACCGGGGAGCTGTTTTTT. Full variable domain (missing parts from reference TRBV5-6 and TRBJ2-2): DAGVTQSPTHLIKTRGQQVTLRCSPKSGHDTVSWYQQALGQGPQFIFQYYEEEERQRGNFPDRFSGHQFPNYSSELNVNALLLGDSALYLCASSAQGALRNTGELFFGEGSRLTVL.

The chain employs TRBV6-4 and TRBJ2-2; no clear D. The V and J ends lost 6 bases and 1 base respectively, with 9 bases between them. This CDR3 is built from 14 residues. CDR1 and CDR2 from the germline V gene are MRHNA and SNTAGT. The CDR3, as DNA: TGTGCCAGCAGCTACTACCTGAACACCGGGGAGCTGTTTTTT. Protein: CASSYYLNTGELFF.

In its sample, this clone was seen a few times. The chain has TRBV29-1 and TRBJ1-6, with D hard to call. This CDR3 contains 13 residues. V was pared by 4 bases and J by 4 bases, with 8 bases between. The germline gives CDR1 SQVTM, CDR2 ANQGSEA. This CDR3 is CSVGVDYNSPLHF. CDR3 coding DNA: TGCAGCGTTGGGGTTGATTATAATTCACCCCTCCACTTT.

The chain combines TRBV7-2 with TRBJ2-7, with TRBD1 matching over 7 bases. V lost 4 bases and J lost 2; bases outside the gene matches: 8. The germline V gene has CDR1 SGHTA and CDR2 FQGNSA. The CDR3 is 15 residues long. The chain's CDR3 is CASSSKTGKTYEQYF. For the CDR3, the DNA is TGTGCCAGCAGCTCCAAGACAGGGAAAACCTACGAGCAGTACTTC.

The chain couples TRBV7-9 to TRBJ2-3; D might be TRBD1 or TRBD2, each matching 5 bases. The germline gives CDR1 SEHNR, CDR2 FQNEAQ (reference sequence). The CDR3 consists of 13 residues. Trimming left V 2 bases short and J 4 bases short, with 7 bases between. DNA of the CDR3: TGTGCCAGCAGCTTAAGAGGGGCAGATACGCAGTATTTT. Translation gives CASSLRGADTQYF.

CDR3 nucleotides: TGCAGCGTGGCAGGGGAGGGCTTTAGCGAAAAACTGTTTTTT. It yields the protein CSVAGEGFSEKLFF. This sequence joins TRBV29-1 and TRBJ1-4; weak D call: TRBD1 (6 bases). From germline, CDR1 is SQVTM and CDR2 ANQGSEA. This CDR3 is 14 amino acids long. Trimming removed 6 bases at V and 8 bases at J, with 19 bases between.

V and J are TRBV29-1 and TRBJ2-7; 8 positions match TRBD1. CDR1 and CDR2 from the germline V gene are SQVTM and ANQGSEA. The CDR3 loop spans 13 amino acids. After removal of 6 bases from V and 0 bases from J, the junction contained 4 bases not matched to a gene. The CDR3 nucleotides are TGCAGCGTCCGGGACAGGAGCTCCTACGAGCAGTACTTC. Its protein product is CSVRDRSSYEQYF.

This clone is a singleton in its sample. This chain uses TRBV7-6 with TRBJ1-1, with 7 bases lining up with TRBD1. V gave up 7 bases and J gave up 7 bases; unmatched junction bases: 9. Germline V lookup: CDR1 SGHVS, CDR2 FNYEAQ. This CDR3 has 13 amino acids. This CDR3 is CASTPRGIREAFF. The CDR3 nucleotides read TGTGCCAGCACCCCCAGGGGGATACGTGAAGCTTTCTTT.